A selection of T cell receptor beta chains follows, all from one sample in a study of neurological immune-mediated disorders. TCRdb called the 5' RACE reads again in MiXCR, with one record for every CDR3 protein. Among more than 75,000 distinct CDR3 sequences listed, around 4.7% were seen once. Sequencing was carried out using PBMCs. The receptors derive from a woman in her sixties or seventies with multiple sclerosis. Each CDR3 is given with its conserved first and last residue. The D gene is left open where the match is weak. Part of the rows lack a size; the others show once, few, many or a class for expanded clones.

>TRBJ2-4|TRBV20-1|many|TRBD2
CSARDRTSGGQPGNIQYF
TGCAGTGCTAGAGACAGGACTAGCGGGGGGCAACCAGGGAACATTCAGTACTTC
>TRBJ1-2|TRBV7-9|many|NA
CASSLEPPLYGYTF
TGTGCCAGCAGCTTAGAGCCTCCTCTCTATGGCTACACCTTC
>TRBJ2-5|TRBV20-1|many|NA
CSARPTGWETQYF
TGCAGTGCTAGACCGACGGGGTGGGAGACCCAGTACTTC
>TRBJ1-2|TRBV7-9|many|NA
CASSRGVGYGYTF
TGTGCCAGCAGCCGGGGTGTTGGCTATGGCTACACCTTC
>TRBJ2-7|TRBV6-2/TRBV6-3|many|TRBD1
CASSYPGQTYEQYF
TGTGCCAGCAGCTACCCGGGACAGACCTACGAGCAGTACTTC
>TRBJ2-1|TRBV10-3|many|TRBD2
CAISEPGAGGPYNEQFF
TGTGCCATCAGTGAACCGGGGGCGGGGGGCCCATACAATGAGCAGTTCTTC
>TRBJ1-5|TRBV5-1|many|TRBD1
CASQRDSNQPQHF
TGCGCCAGCCAACGGGACAGTAATCAGCCCCAGCATTTT
>TRBJ1-5|TRBV6-5|many|TRBD1
CASSRDRGDNQPQHF
TGTGCCAGCAGTCGCGACAGGGGGGACAATCAGCCCCAGCATTTT
>TRBJ2-1|TRBV9|many|NA
CASSVQLVNEQFF
TGTGCCAGCAGCGTGCAATTGGTGAATGAGCAGTTCTTC
>TRBJ1-1|TRBV12-3/TRBV12-4|many|NA
CASSQTGGAFF
TGTGCCAGCAGCCAGACAGGCGGGGCTTTCTTT
>TRBJ1-5|TRBV15|many|TRBD1
CATSREDRAFHQPQHF
TGTGCCACCAGCAGAGAGGACAGGGCTTTTCATCAGCCCCAGCATTTT
>TRBJ2-1|TRBV12-3/TRBV12-4|many|TRBD2
CASSLNSGGANEQFF
TGTGCCAGCAGTTTAAATAGCGGGGGGGCCAATGAGCAGTTCTTC
>TRBJ2-1|TRBV20-1|many|TRBD2
CSARGGAYNEQFF
TGCAGTGCTCGCGGGGGGGCCTACAATGAGCAGTTCTTC
>TRBJ1-2|TRBV5-6|many|NA
CASSYRGVYGYTF
TGTGCCAGCAGCTACCGGGGCGTCTATGGCTACACCTTC
>TRBJ2-7|TRBV6-1|NA|NA
CAAIARGSYEQYF
TGTGCCGCCATAGCCAGGGGAAGCTACGAGCAGTACTTC
>TRBJ1-1|TRBV3-1|many|NA
CASSQNMNTEAFF
TGTGCCAGCAGCCAAAATATGAACACTGAAGCTTTCTTT
>TRBJ2-1|TRBV2|many|TRBD1
CASRGITGTGVYNEQFF
TGTGCCAGCAGAGGAATAACCGGGACAGGGGTCTACAATGAGCAGTTCTTC
>TRBJ2-7|TRBV7-9|many|TRBD1
CASSLATGVHEQYF
TGTGCCAGCAGCTTAGCGACAGGGGTGCACGAGCAGTACTTC
>TRBJ2-3|TRBV20-1|many|TRBD2
CSAEPGGKDTQYF
TGCAGTGCGGAACCGGGAGGAAAGGATACGCAGTATTTT
>TRBJ2-5|TRBV28|many|TRBD1
CASSTGGQETQYF
TGTGCCAGCAGTACAGGGGGTCAAGAGACCCAGTACTTC
>TRBJ1-1|TRBV19|many|NA
CASSRMGEMGEAFF
TGTGCCAGTAGTAGAATGGGGGAAATGGGTGAAGCTTTCTTT
>TRBJ2-5|TRBV5-1|many|TRBD2
CASSTGTSGGAFQETQYF
TGCGCCAGCAGCACCGGGACTAGCGGGGGGGCCTTCCAAGAGACCCAGTACTTC
>TRBJ1-4|TRBV29-1|many|TRBD1
CSVVGDRSEKLFF
TGCAGCGTTGTAGGGGACAGGAGTGAAAAACTGTTTTTT
>TRBJ1-3|TRBV5-1|many|NA
CASSTGALQSGNTIYF
TGCGCCAGCAGCACGGGGGCACTCCAATCCGGAAACACCATATATTTT
>TRBJ1-5|TRBV20-1|many|TRBD1
CSAATRDRGLQPQHF
TGCAGTGCTGCCACCCGGGACAGGGGGTTGCAGCCCCAGCATTTT
>TRBJ2-1|TRBV2|many|NA
CASSEFYEQFF
TGTGCCAGCAGTGAATTCTATGAGCAGTTCTTC
>TRBJ1-5|TRBV28|many|NA
CASSLVVWVDSNQPQHF
TGTGCCAGCAGTTTAGTCGTTTGGGTCGATAGCAATCAGCCCCAGCATTTT
>TRBJ2-2|TRBV28|many|NA
CASSFDTGELFF
TGTGCCAGCAGTTTCGACACCGGGGAGCTGTTTTTT
>TRBJ2-3|TRBV10-3|many|TRBD2
CAISGLGAGTTDTQYF
TGTGCCATCAGTGGTTTGGGAGCGGGGACCACAGATACGCAGTATTTT
>TRBJ1-1|TRBV27|many|NA
CASSFPGNTEAFF
TGTGCCAGCAGTTTCCCAGGAAACACTGAAGCTTTCTTT
>TRBJ1-4|TRBV7-6|many|NA
CASSLANGGGNEKLFF
TGTGCCAGCAGCTTAGCGAACGGGGGGGGCAATGAAAAACTGTTTTTT
>TRBJ2-3|TRBV6-6|many|NA
CATKKTQPQVGTDTQYF
TGTGCCACCAAAAAAACTCAGCCCCAGGTCGGCACAGATACGCAGTATTTT
>TRBJ1-5|TRBV6-5|many|NA
CASSYSGPDSNQPQHF
TGTGCCAGCAGTTACTCGGGACCGGATAGCAATCAGCCCCAGCATTTT
>TRBJ1-1|TRBV18|many|NA
CASSPRPRQNTEAFF
TGTGCCAGCTCACCCCGTCCCCGGCAGAACACTGAAGCTTTCTTT
>TRBJ1-1|TRBV7-9|many|TRBD1
CASSPGTGFEAFF
TGTGCCAGCAGCCCAGGGACAGGGTTTGAAGCTTTCTTT
>TRBJ2-5|TRBV15|few|NA
CATSRDGTQYF
TGTGCCACCAGCAGAGATGGGACCCAGTACTTC
>TRBJ1-2|TRBV6-5|many|TRBD1
CASSPWTGGGSYGYTF
TGTGCCAGCAGTCCCTGGACAGGGGGCGGGAGCTATGGCTACACCTTC
>TRBJ2-1|TRBV29-1|many|NA
CSVGGSYNEQFF
TGCAGCGTTGGGGGGTCCTACAATGAGCAGTTCTTC
>TRBJ1-1|TRBV5-1|many|TRBD1
CASSSTGEGTEAFF
TGCGCCAGCAGCTCGACAGGGGAGGGAACTGAAGCTTTCTTT
>TRBJ2-5|TRBV29-1|many|TRBD1
CSVRQGAGETQYF
TGCAGCGTACGACAGGGGGCGGGGGAGACCCAGTACTTC
>TRBJ2-7|TRBV7-9|many|NA
CASSLGAGAPTYEQYF
TGTGCCAGCAGCTTAGGGGCAGGCGCCCCCACCTACGAGCAGTACTTC
>TRBJ2-7|TRBV5-1|many|NA
CASKGQTSSYEQYF
TGCGCCAGCAAGGGACAAACGAGCTCCTACGAGCAGTACTTC
>TRBJ1-5|TRBV20-1|many|NA
CSAREGSNQPQHF
TGCAGTGCTAGGGAGGGTAGCAATCAGCCCCAGCATTTT
>TRBJ2-1|TRBV5-1|many|NA
CASSLERGAGIDEQFF
TGCGCCAGCAGCTTGGAGAGGGGGGCAGGCATAGACGAGCAGTTCTTC
>TRBJ1-6|TRBV18|many|NA
CASSPLEGWNSPLHF
TGTGCCAGCTCACCACTTGAAGGATGGAATTCACCCCTCCACTTT
>TRBJ2-2|TRBV12-3/TRBV12-4|many|NA
CASSLGLGGSTGELFF
TGTGCCAGCAGTTTAGGGCTCGGGGGTAGCACCGGGGAGCTGTTTTTT
>TRBJ2-2|TRBV20-1|many|NA
CSATPGAGPFGELFF
TGCAGTGCCACCCCGGGGGCAGGTCCCTTTGGGGAGCTGTTTTTT
>TRBJ2-1|TRBV5-1|many|NA
CASSQSTAEGEQFF
TGCGCCAGCAGCCAATCGACGGCTGAGGGTGAGCAGTTCTTC
>TRBJ2-3|TRBV15|NA|NA
CATSSRDFTDTQYF
TGTGCCACCAGCAGCCGGGACTTCACAGATACGCAGTATTTT
>TRBJ2-3|TRBV20-1|many|NA
CSAIVPRDTQYF
TGCAGTGCTATTGTGCCAAGAGATACGCAGTATTTT
>TRBJ2-1|TRBV20-1|many|NA
CSARTGTVNEQFF
TGCAGTGCTAGAACCGGGACGGTCAATGAGCAGTTCTTC
>TRBJ2-1|TRBV11-2|many|NA
CASSIQGFEQFF
TGTGCCAGCAGCATACAGGGATTTGAGCAGTTCTTC
>TRBJ1-1|TRBV5-1|many|NA
CASSLGEMGGYTEAFF
TGCGCCAGCAGCTTGGGGGAGATGGGGGGCTACACTGAAGCTTTCTTT
>TRBJ2-3|TRBV3-1|many|NA
CASSQEALSHTQYF
TGTGCCAGCAGCCAAGAGGCCCTTTCTCATACGCAGTATTTT
>TRBJ1-2|TRBV24-1|many|TRBD1
CATSDAGGRGGYTF
TGTGCCACCAGTGACGCAGGGGGCAGGGGGGGCTACACCTTC
>TRBJ1-4|TRBV18|many|NA
CASSPQAVNEKLFF
TGTGCCAGCTCACCACAGGCCGTCAATGAAAAACTGTTTTTT
>TRBJ2-1|TRBV5-1|many|NA
CASSLDAGASVNEQFF
TGCGCCAGCAGCTTGGATGCGGGGGCATCTGTTAATGAGCAGTTCTTC
>TRBJ1-2|TRBV19|many|TRBD1
CASSIRDRGSYGYTF
TGTGCCAGTAGCATCCGGGACAGGGGATCCTATGGCTACACCTTC
>TRBJ2-3|TRBV20-1|many|NA
CSAQRGGGDTQYF
TGCAGTGCTCAGAGGGGTGGGGGGGATACGCAGTATTTT
>TRBJ1-4|TRBV7-2|many|TRBD1
CASSLVGYRGGEKLFF
TGTGCCAGCAGCTTAGTTGGATACAGGGGAGGGGAAAAACTGTTTTTT